The 27 T cell receptor beta chains below come from one sample, sequenced in a study of blood T cell repertoires in COVID-19. Profiled with immunoSEQ multiplex PCR; TCRdb holds only in-frame clones, not every one. Seen here are 150,000 or so clones, less than 85% observed once, and the top ten hold roughly 18%. The sample was PBMCs or T cells enriched from blood (not recorded which). These receptors were obtained from a man between 60 and 75 years old who had recovered from COVID-19.

The V gene is TRBV6-2 or TRBV6-3, the J gene TRBJ2-7; 10 bases align to TRBD2. Germline CDR1 is MNHEY and CDR2 is SVGEGT. The CDR3 runs to 14 residues. Trimming at V came to 6 bases and at J to 5 bases, leaving 7 bases not matched to a gene. The DNA for the CDR3 is TGTGCCAGCAGCCTAAGCGGGGGGGGCGACGAGCAGTACTTC. Residues: CASSLSGGGDEQYF.

J is TRBJ2-2 and V is TRBV9, with a weak D call TRBD1 (6 bases). Trimming left V 3 bases short and J 3 bases short, with 9 bases between. In germline, CDR1 is SGDLS, CDR2 YYNGEE. The CDR3 loop spans 14 amino acids. This CDR3 reads CASSADSYTGELFF. The CDR3 coding sequence is TGTGCCAGCAGCGCGGACAGTTACACCGGGGAGCTGTTTTTT.

V is TRBV2 and J is TRBJ1-4; tentatively, D is TRBD1 (5 bases). CDR1 SNHLY and CDR2 FYNNEI come from the germline V gene. The V end lost 6 bases, the J end lost 5 bases, and 16 bases lay between the germline ends. The CDR3 totals 15 residues. CDR3 bases: TGTGCCAGCAGAGGTACGGGACGGGGGAATGAAAAACTGTTTTTT. This gives the protein CASRGTGRGNEKLFF.

The V call is TRBV13, the J call TRBJ2-5, with 8 bases that match TRBD2. Germline CDR1 is PRHDT and CDR2 is FYEKMQ (reference sequence). J lost 3 bases, V lost 5 bases, and 5 bases had no gene match. The CDR3 has 14 residues. The CDR3 reads CASSPGSGEETQYF. Written as DNA, the CDR3 is TGTGCCAGCAGCCCGGGTAGCGGGGAAGAGACCCAGTACTTC.

The chain is built from TRBV6-5 and TRBJ2-7; TRBD1 matches 9 bases. Germline V gene data show CDR1 as MNHEY and CDR2 as SVGAGI. The trim removed 6 bases at V and 3 bases at J, leaving 6 bases unmatched. The CDR3 covers 14 residues. For the CDR3, the DNA is TGTGCCAGCAGCACAGGGGGCAGCCACTACGAGCAGTACTTC. Its translation: CASSTGGSHYEQYF.

The genes are TRBV5-1 and TRBJ1-4; D may be TRBD1 (6 bases). V was trimmed by 2 bases and J by 7 bases, leaving 15 bases between them. The CDR3 length is 15 residues. CDR1 and CDR2 from the germline V gene are SGHRS and YFSETQ. As DNA, the CDR3 is TGCGCCAGCAGCTTAATGGCAGGGGCCGGTGAAAAACTGTTTTTT. Translated: CASSLMAGAGEKLFF.

The chain links TRBV5-5 to TRBJ2-2; D gene ambiguous. In germline, CDR1 is SGHKS, CDR2 YYEKEE (reference sequence). V lost 1 base, J lost 5 bases, and 15 bases lay in between. The CDR3 consists of 16 residues. This chain's CDR3 is CASSLRYSYLTGELFF. The CDR3 DNA sequence: TGTGCCAGCAGCTTGAGGTACAGCTACTTGACCGGGGAGCTGTTTTTT.

The chain has TRBV5-4 and TRBJ2-2, with 16 bases aligning to TRBD2. V shed 1 base, J shed 6 bases, and the junction held 6 bases outside the gene matches. Looked up from germline, CDR1 is SGHNT and CDR2 is YYREEE (reference sequence). This CDR3 is built from 18 residues. The CDR3 bases are TGTGCCAGCAGCTTGCCGGGACTAGCGGGAGGGCGTGCCGGGGAGCTGTTTTTT. Translating gives CASSLPGLAGGRAGELFF. Drawing the rest from reference TRBV5-4 and TRBJ2-2, the complete variable domain is ETGVTQSPTHLIKTRGQQVTLRCSSQSGHNTVSWYQQALGQGPQFIFQYYREEENGRGNFPPRFSGLQFPNYSSELNVNALELDDSALYLCASSLPGLAGGRAGELFFGEGSRLTVL.

This clone was counted a few times. The genes are TRBV7-3 and TRBJ2-5; 9 bases map to TRBD2. The V gene end was trimmed by 5 bases and the J gene end by 5 bases; junction bases not matched to a gene: 15. The CDR3 consists of 17 residues. Looked up from germline, CDR1 is SGHTA and CDR2 is FQGTGA. This CDR3 reads CASSPGIAGEGRETQYF. The CDR3 DNA is TGTGCCAGCAGCCCCGGGATAGCGGGAGAGGGGCGGGAGACCCAGTACTTC.

The rearrangement uses TRBV7-3 and TRBJ2-7; TRBD2 matches 10 bases. The CDR3 has 15 residues. CDR1 is SGHTA, CDR2 FQGTGA, per germline. Unmatched junction bases numbered 5, after V lost 2 bases and J lost 4 bases. The DNA of the CDR3 is TGTGCCAGCAGCTTAGAGGGACTAGCGAGTTACGAGCAGTACTTC. Translation: CASSLEGLASYEQYF.

This clone was observed a single time. This rearrangement joins TRBV7-9 to TRBJ1-1; D possibly corresponds to TRBD1 (6 bases). Germline V CDR1 and CDR2: SEHNR, FQNEAQ (reference sequence). This CDR3 has 14 residues. The V end was cut by 4 bases, the J end by 3 bases, with 12 bases between. CDR3: CASSSDRSDTEAFF. In DNA, the CDR3 is TGTGCCAGCAGCTCAGACAGGAGTGACACTGAAGCTTTCTTT. The full variable domain, rest sourced from reference TRBV7-9 and TRBJ1-1, is DTGVSQNPRHKITKRGQNVTFRCDPISEHNRLYWYRQTLGQGPEFLTYFQNEAQLEKSRLLSDRFSAERPKGSFSTLEIQRTEQGDSAMYLCASSSDRSDTEAFFGQGTRLTVV.

The chain has TRBV12-3 or TRBV12-4 and TRBJ2-3; D is uncertain. There are 12 residues in the CDR3. The V and J ends lost 1 base and 6 bases respectively, with 5 bases between them. In DNA, the CDR3 is TGTGCCAGCAGTTTAGGTAGCGATACGCAGTATTTT. Protein sequence: CASSLGSDTQYF.

The chain has TRBV6-6 and TRBJ1-5; tentatively, D is TRBD1 (6 bases). The CDR3 is 13 amino acids. Deletions cut 9 bases from V and 7 bases from J, with 16 bases between. Germline lookup yields CDR1 MNHNY and CDR2 SVGAGI (reference sequence). The CDR3 DNA reads as TGTGCCAGTCAGCCCCAGGGGTTGCAGCCCCAGCATTTT. Translating it yields CASQPQGLQPQHF.

Turning to this clone: The sample has other DNA sequences that encode this CDR3 too. The chain combines TRBV19 with TRBJ1-1, with TRBD1 matching over 8 bases. CDR1 is LNHDA, CDR2 SQIVND, per germline (reference sequence). V was pared by 5 bases and J by 8 bases, with 4 bases of the junction left unmatched. CDR3 size: 12 residues. In nucleotides, the CDR3 is TGTGCCAGTAGTCCCCGGGACAGGGAAGCTTTCTTT. It is translated as CASSPRDREAFF. The full variable domain, in which reference TRBV19 and TRBJ1-1 provide the parts outside the CDR3, is DGGITQSPKYLFRKEGQNVTLSCEQNLNHDAMYWYRQDPGQGLRLIYYSQIVNDFQKGDIAEGYSVSREKKESFPLTVTSAQKNPTAFYLCASSPRDREAFFGQGTRLTVV.

This rearrangement joins TRBV14 to TRBJ2-5; D is possibly TRBD1 (6 bases). The V gene's germline CDR1 is SGHDN and CDR2 FVKESK. Trimming removed 4 bases at V and 4 bases at J, with 19 bases between. The CDR3 spans 16 residues. CDR3: CASSPRTERRRETQYF. CDR3 sequence (DNA): TGTGCCAGCAGCCCCCGGACAGAGAGACGTCGAGAGACCCAGTACTTC. The whole variable domain, filled in from reference TRBV14 and TRBJ2-5, reads EAGVTQFPSHSVIEKGQTVTLRCDPISGHDNLYWYRRVMGKEIKFLLHFVKESKQDESGMPNNRFLAERTGGTYSTLKVQPAELEDSGVYFCASSPRTERRRETQYFGPGTRLLVL.

The chain combines TRBV7-8 with TRBJ1-4, with D maybe TRBD1 (5 bases). Trimming pared 1 base from V and 0 bases from J, leaving 9 bases between. CDR3 length: 16 amino acids. Germline V lookup: CDR1 SGHVS, CDR2 FQNEAQ. The CDR3 sequence: CASSLGTGTTNEKLFF. CDR3 nucleotide sequence: TGTGCCAGCAGCTTAGGAACAGGCACAACTAATGAAAAACTGTTTTTT.

The chain links TRBV28 to TRBJ2-2; D is uncertain. With 1 base removed from V and 2 bases from J, the gap between germline ends came to 11 bases. The CDR3 extends over 16 amino acids. Per the germline V gene, CDR1 is MDHEN and CDR2 is SYDVKM. CDR3 amino acids: CASSLLSTYNTGELFF. The CDR3 nucleotides read TGTGCCAGCAGTTTATTATCCACTTACAACACCGGGGAGCTGTTTTTT.

The chain joins TRBV5-8 to TRBJ2-2, with a weak D call TRBD1 (6 bases). Germline CDR1 SGHTS, CDR2 YDEGEE. The V end lost 4 bases, the J end lost 3 bases, and 13 bases lay between the germline ends. This CDR3 contains 15 residues. The chain's CDR3 is CASSSGQIDTGELFF. The CDR3 coding sequence is TGTGCCAGCAGCAGTGGACAGATTGACACCGGGGAGCTGTTTTTT. The full variable domain, rest sourced from reference TRBV5-8 and TRBJ2-2, is EAGVTQSPTHLIKTRGQQATLRCSPISGHTSVYWYQQALGLGLQFLLWYDEGEERNRGNFPPRFSGRQFPNYSSELNVNALELEDSALYLCASSSGQIDTGELFFGEGSRLTVL.

Only one count was recorded for this clone. V and J are TRBV3-1 (or the pseudogene TRBV3-2) and TRBJ1-1; weak D call: TRBD1 (5 bases). Between the trimmed V and J ends, which lost 4 bases and 5 bases, there was a span of 11 bases. CDR3 length: 13 residues. Germline-derived CDR1 and CDR2 are LGHDT and YNNKEL (reference sequence). CDR3 loop: CASSRWQGTEAFF. The CDR3 coding sequence is TGTGCCAGCAGCCGCTGGCAGGGTACTGAAGCTTTCTTT.

The chain has TRBV19 and TRBJ1-5; D gene uncertain. Germline V gene lookup returns CDR1 LNHDA and CDR2 SQIVND (reference sequence). The CDR3 runs 13 residues. V shed 6 bases and J shed 5 bases, with 11 bases lying between them. The CDR3 DNA reads as TGTGCCAGTAGCCTCTGGTCGGATCAGCCCCAGCATTTT. Its translation: CASSLWSDQPQHF. Using reference TRBV19 and TRBJ1-5 for the parts outside the CDR3, the full variable domain is DGGITQSPKYLFRKEGQNVTLSCEQNLNHDAMYWYRQDPGQGLRLIYYSQIVNDFQKGDIAEGYSVSREKKESFPLTVTSAQKNPTAFYLCASSLWSDQPQHFGDGTRLSIL.

By proportion, this clone is medium-sized. J is TRBJ1-2 and V is TRBV16, with 9 bases lining up with TRBD1. The germline gives CDR1 KGHSY, CDR2 FQNENV. The CDR3 loop spans 16 amino acids. Unmatched junction bases numbered 8, after V lost 4 bases and J lost 2 bases. Written as DNA, the CDR3 is TGTGCCAGCAGCCTTACCGGGACAGGGACCAACTATGGCTACACCTTC. Its protein product is CASSLTGTGTNYGYTF.

The chain links TRBV18 to TRBJ2-1, with D hard to call. The germline V gene encodes CDR1 KGHSH and CDR2 LQKENI. CDR3 length equals 16 residues. V was trimmed by 4 bases and J by 0 bases, leaving 13 bases between them. CDR3: CASSLYALSSYNEQFF. The CDR3 DNA sequence: TGTGCCAGCTCACTCTACGCCCTTAGCTCCTACAATGAGCAGTTCTTC.

The V gene is TRBV7-3, the J gene TRBJ1-3; no definite D call. Germline CDR1 reads SGHTA; CDR2 reads FQGTGA. The CDR3 loop spans 14 amino acids. Trimming cost V 5 bases and J 3 bases, with 11 bases left between them. The CDR3 is CASSARAGGNTIYF. CDR3 DNA sequence: TGTGCCAGCAGCGCGAGGGCGGGTGGAAACACCATATATTTT.

This clone has more than one count but fewer than ten. Different DNA sequences within this sample yield the same CDR3. The rearrangement links TRBV18 to TRBJ1-5; 8 bases line up with TRBD1. V trimming: 4 bases; J trimming: 2 bases; junction bases outside the gene matches: 1. Germline CDR1 and CDR2: KGHSH and LQKENI. The CDR3 has 14 amino acids. The CDR3 DNA reads as TGTGCCAGCTCACAGGACAGGGGCAATCAGCCCCAGCATTTT. Translation: CASSQDRGNQPQHF.

This chain joins TRBV5-1 and TRBJ1-6; TRBD1 aligns across 7 bases. This CDR3 spans 14 amino acids. V lost 2 bases and J lost 8; bases outside the gene matches: 4. Germline-derived CDR1 and CDR2 are SGHRS and YFSETQ. The CDR3 region is CASSFRQGDSPLHF. CDR3 sequence (DNA): TGCGCCAGCAGCTTTCGACAGGGTGATTCACCCCTCCACTTT.

This chain uses TRBV5-4 with TRBJ2-2; maybe TRBD1 (6 bases). This CDR3 comprises 17 residues. Per the germline V gene, CDR1 is SGHNT and CDR2 is YYREEE (reference sequence). V was pared by 3 bases and J by 5 bases, with 20 bases between. This CDR3 is CASSSRRGQGITGELFF. In DNA form, the CDR3 reads TGTGCCAGCAGCTCCCGCCGTGGGCAGGGGATAACCGGGGAGCTGTTTTTT. The variable domain in full, completed from reference TRBV5-4 and TRBJ2-2, reads ETGVTQSPTHLIKTRGQQVTLRCSSQSGHNTVSWYQQALGQGPQFIFQYYREEENGRGNFPPRFSGLQFPNYSSELNVNALELDDSALYLCASSSRRGQGITGELFFGEGSRLTVL.

This chain uses TRBV10-3 with TRBJ1-2, with D perhaps TRBD1 (5 bases). V lost 3 bases to trimming and J lost 4 bases, with 12 bases between them. This CDR3 is 14 amino acids long. Germline V gene sequence: CDR1 ENHRY, CDR2 SYGVKD. The CDR3, as DNA: TGTGCCATCAGTGATGGGGGGGTAGGCTATGGCTACACCTTC. This encodes CAISDGGVGYGYTF.